This note documents a single T cell receptor beta chain sequence. Per germline, CDR1 LGHNA and CDR2 YSLEER. CDR3 length equals 16 residues. V dropped 5 bases and J dropped 6 bases, with 21 bases sitting between them. Study processing details: Nucleated cell number was recorded as an estimate derived from reference gene primer amplification. Generated by immunoSEQ multiplex PCR, the TCRdb table keeps only in-frame clones and is missing some. That table supplies the V and J calls and clone size; D and trimming were determined from the DNA. The sample records around 300,000 clones, 90% being singletons. Assignments of participants to cohorts depended upon their own reported clinical history. This entry is derived from a study of blood T cell repertoires in COVID-19. Study-wide background: Sample material is recorded as cDNA or gDNA derived from T cells, B-cell-depleted T cells, or PBMCs.

The receptor was isolated from a woman in her late teens or twenties with acute COVID-19. The chain employs TRBV4-3 and TRBJ2-3; D is undetermined. Sequencing input: PBMCs or T cells enriched from blood (not recorded which). The CDR3 protein is CASSSHLTLAKDTQYF. The CDR3 DNA follows: TGCGCCAGCAGCTCACACTTGACTCTGGCGAAGGATACGCAGTATTTT.